This TCR beta chain came from a study of CD8 T cells in ankylosing spondylitis. On this clonotype: Its antigen is unidentified.

Germline lookup yields CDR1 LNHDA and CDR2 SQIVND (reference sequence). V was pared by 3 bases and J by 7 bases, with 9 bases between. CDR3 length: 12 residues. The authors made TCR beta libraries by quantitative 5'-RACE with molecular barcodes. A single record per CDR3 protein comes from TCRdb applying MiXCR to the 5' RACE reads. This table holds 100,000 or so distinct CDR3 sequences, about 9% found once. Study results and caveats: The authors reported significant enrichment of disease-linked clones in matched ankylosing spondylitis synovial fluid. It appeared that ankylosing spondylitis blood was characterized by a TCR beta motif of about 8 highly homologous variants. CD8+ disease-linked clones were present at relatively low frequencies in blood. Earlier work had already found some motif variants in reactive arthritis synovial fluid and blood.

The chain links TRBV19 to TRBJ1-1; D gene unclear. Sequences were obtained from blood, either unsorted or a sorted T cell fraction (not recorded which). This sequence originates from a male donor with ankylosing spondylitis. This CDR3 reads CASSIWRGEAFF. CDR3 DNA sequence: TGTGCCAGTAGTATTTGGCGGGGTGAAGCTTTCTTT.